Presented here are 23 T cell receptor beta chains from one specimen sequenced in a study of shared clonotypes between healthy human individuals. Libraries were prepared by immunoSEQ multiplex PCR; TCRdb keeps only in-frame clonotypes and omits some of them. The sample shows about 460,000 clones, approximately 71% of them seen only once. The sequenced sample was PBMCs. Source of these receptors: a woman aged 40 to 49 in good health. Some clones in this sample may be carry-over from other donors' samples.

The J gene is TRBJ2-7, the V gene TRBV10-2; 10 bases match TRBD1. The CDR3 covers 14 residues. Per the germline V gene, CDR1 is WSHSY and CDR2 is SAAADI. V shed 4 bases and J 2 bases; nucleotides not matched to a gene: 2. CDR3 amino acids: CASSVDRGPYEQYF. The CDR3 DNA sequence: TGCGCCAGCAGTGTCGACAGGGGGCCCTACGAGCAGTACTTC.

This clone was seen a handful of times. This rearrangement joins TRBV19 to TRBJ2-2; D gene uncertain. The CDR3 runs to 15 residues. In germline, CDR1 is LNHDA, CDR2 SQIVND (reference sequence). Trimming took 2 bases from V and 0 from J, leaving 7 bases between them. The CDR3 nucleotides are TGTGCCAGTAGTATAAGGAGCGCGAACACCGGGGAGCTGTTTTTT. Residues: CASSIRSANTGELFF.

The gene calls are TRBV2 and TRBJ2-5; TRBD2 agrees at 14 bases. The germline gives CDR1 SNHLY, CDR2 FYNNEI. V lost 8 bases and J lost 5; bases outside the gene matches: 4. The CDR3 is 14 amino acids. CDR3 loop: CASSGLAGVETQYF. The CDR3 coding sequence is TGTGCCAGCTCGGGACTAGCGGGAGTGGAGACCCAGTACTTC. The variable domain in full, with the rest retrieved from reference TRBV2 and TRBJ2-5, is EPEVTQTPSHQVTQMGQEVILRCVPISNHLYFYWYRQILGQKVEFLVSFYNNEISEKSEIFDDQFSVERPDGSNFTLKIRSTKLEDSAMYFCASSGLAGVETQYFGPGTRLLVL.

This rearrangement joins TRBV10-3 to TRBJ2-3; 8 nucleotides line up with TRBD2. After removal of 2 bases from V and 1 base from J, the junction contained 11 bases not matched to a gene. The CDR3 runs to 18 residues. Looked up from germline, CDR1 is ENHRY and CDR2 is SYGVKD. CDR3 nucleotides: TGTGCCATCAGTGAGGGCATAGCGGGAAAGTCGGGCACAGATACGCAGTATTTT. Its translation: CAISEGIAGKSGTDTQYF.

This clone was recorded only once. The chain combines TRBV7-3 with TRBJ1-5; D is uncertain. The germline CDR1 and CDR2 sequences are SGHTA and FQGTGA. Trimming stripped 1 base from V and 1 base from J, with 11 bases between. The CDR3 is 16 residues long. CDR3 in DNA: TGTGCCAGCAGCTTAATGGTAAAAACAAGCAATCAGCCCCAGCATTTT. It is translated as CASSLMVKTSNQPQHF.

This clone was counted only a few times. A single base is all that separates this from a far larger clone, so a read error is likely. The gene calls are TRBV6-1 and TRBJ2-5; maybe TRBD1 (5 bases). Germline-derived CDR1 and CDR2 are MNHNS and SASEGT. This CDR3 contains 14 residues. Trimming pared 3 bases from V and 11 bases from J, leaving 19 bases between. The CDR3 sequence: CASSDKGSPSGQYF. As DNA, the CDR3 is TGTGCCAGCAGTGACAAGGGGTCCCCCTCCGGGCAGTACTTC.

In its sample, this clone was seen once. A read error is the likely source, as a far larger clone sits one nucleotide away. The chain joins TRBV6-1 to TRBJ2-5, with D perhaps matching TRBD1 (7 bases). CDR3 length equals 13 residues. Trimming took 7 bases from V and 11 from J, leaving 20 bases between them. From germline, CDR1 is MNHNS and CDR2 SASEGT. The CDR3 protein is CASMTGGGDGQYF. The DNA of the CDR3 is TGTGCCAGCATGACCGGAGGGGGCGACGGGCAGTACTTC.

This clone was observed a single time. Germline and junction disagree at one end, which may indicate a read error. The chain carries TRBV7-4 and TRBJ2-7; maybe TRBD1 (6 bases). Germline V gives CDR1 SGHVT, CDR2 SQSDAQ. CDR3 size: 15 residues. CDR3 amino acids: CASTNRTEATYGQYF. The CDR3 DNA is TGTGCCAGCACCAATAGGACAGAAGCTACCTACGGGCAGTACTTC.

As concerns this clone: At one of its ends the junction is not consistent with the germline gene, which may arise from a read error. Other DNA sequences in this sample translate to the same CDR3. The chain is built from TRBV11-2 and TRBJ2-1; TRBD2 matches 8 bases. The CDR3 extends over 18 amino acids. The germline gives CDR1 SGHAT, CDR2 FQNNGV. The chain's CDR3 is CASSLVSGRFRSYNEQFF. The CDR3 bases are TGTGCCAGCAGCTTAGTAAGCGGGAGATTTAGATCCTACAATGAACAGTTCTTC. The full variable domain, with the rest looked up from reference TRBV11-2 and TRBJ2-1, is EAGVAQSPRYKIIEKRQSVAFWCNPISGHATLYWYQQILGQGPKLLIQFQNNGVVDDSQLPKDRFSAERLKGVDSTLKIQPAKLEDSAVYLCASSLVSGRFRSYNEQFFGPGTRLTVL.

A single count supports this clone. V usage is TRBV5-4 and J usage is TRBJ2-6; no reliable D call. CDR1 SGHNT and CDR2 YYREEE come from the germline V gene (reference sequence). The ends were cut back, 5 bases at V and 2 bases at J, with 20 bases in the middle. This CDR3 comprises 18 residues. The CDR3 is CASSPGPLTVPGANVLTF. The CDR3 nucleotides are TGTGCCAGCAGTCCAGGCCCTCTCACCGTGCCTGGGGCCAACGTCCTGACTTTC.

As concerns this clone: A much larger clone sits a single nucleotide away, making a read error possible. The rearrangement joins TRBV6-4 to TRBJ2-3; 7 positions agree with TRBD2. Germline V gene lookup returns CDR1 MRHNA and CDR2 SNTAGT. With 4 bases clipped from V and 2 bases from J, the junction kept 6 bases outside the gene matches. The CDR3 spans 15 residues. The CDR3 here is CASSVKAGPTDTQYF. CDR3 sequence (DNA): TGTGCCAGCAGTGTAAAAGCGGGACCCACAGATACGCAGTATTTT.

There are a few counts of this clone. This sequence joins TRBV28 and TRBJ2-7, with TRBD1 matching 7 bases. Germline CDR1 is MDHEN and CDR2 is SYDVKM. J gave up 2 bases and V 7 bases, and 11 bases lay outside the gene matches. The CDR3 length is 15 residues. CDR3 in amino acids: CASNTIGGPTYEQYF. The CDR3 DNA follows: TGTGCCAGCAACACTATAGGGGGCCCTACCTACGAGCAGTACTTC.

Regarding this clone: The sample holds other DNA sequences that translate to the same CDR3. This CDR3 reads CASSSLTGGYTF. CDR3 in DNA: TGTGCCAGCAGCTCCTTAACAGGAGGCTACACCTTC. The rearrangement uses TRBV5-6 and TRBJ1-2; a possible D gene is TRBD1 (5 bases). This CDR3 is 12 amino acids long. Looked up from germline, CDR1 is SGHDT and CDR2 is YYEEEE. V was cut by 3 bases and J by 8 bases, with 11 bases left in between.

Remarks on this clone: The CDR3 end shows no conserved phenylalanine or tryptophan, and so a read error is likely. J is TRBJ2-7 and V is TRBV7-2; 7 positions agree with TRBD2. This CDR3 region has 18 residues. CDR1 is SGHTA and CDR2 is FQGNSA in the germline V gene. CDR3 region: CASSLATTSANSPYEQYS. In DNA, the CDR3 is TGTGCCAGTAGCTTAGCGACAACTAGCGCTAACTCTCCCTACGAGCAGTACTCC.

V usage is TRBV10-2 and J usage is TRBJ2-2; TRBD2 matches at 7 bases. Germline CDR1 is WSHSY and CDR2 is SAAADI. The CDR3 runs to 14 residues. After removal of 6 bases from V and 4 bases from J, the junction contained 5 bases not matched to a gene. For the CDR3, the DNA is TGCGCCAGCAGAACCGGGGGGAGCACCGGGGAGCTGTTTTTT. Amino acids: CASRTGGSTGELFF.

The table lists this clone with a count of one. The chain carries TRBV7-9 and TRBJ2-3; D might be TRBD2 (5 bases). The CDR3 is made up of 14 amino acids. Between the trimmed V and J ends, which lost 5 bases and 0 bases, there was a span of 9 bases. CDR1 and CDR2 from the germline V gene are SEHNR and FQNEAQ (reference sequence). CDR3 DNA: TGTGCCAGCAGCCAAAGCGGTAGCACAGATACGCAGTATTTT. Amino acid sequence: CASSQSGSTDTQYF.

With regard to this clone: Relative to the germline gene, one junction end is altered; a read error may explain this. CDR3 nucleotides: TGTGCCAGCAGTTTCGCTCCTAGCGCCCCGGTTTTATTT. Encoded protein: CASSFAPSAPVLF. The chain recombines TRBV28 with TRBJ2-3; D is perhaps TRBD2 (6 bases). This CDR3 is built from 13 residues. The germline V gene encodes CDR1 MDHEN and CDR2 SYDVKM.

This rearrangement joins TRBV6-1 to TRBJ2-2; unclear D gene. The CDR3 consists of 13 residues. Germline V lookup: CDR1 MNHNS, CDR2 SASEGT. Trimming removed 6 bases from V and 5 bases from J, with 10 bases in between. CDR3 amino acids: CASRLSGTGELFF. The DNA for the CDR3 is TGTGCCAGCAGGCTCTCCGGAACCGGGGAGCTGTTTTTT.

A word on this clone: This sample includes further DNA sequences coding for the same CDR3. The V and J genes are TRBV28 and TRBJ2-7; the D gene is possibly TRBD1 (7 bases). The V end lost 6 bases, the J end lost 6 bases, and 18 bases lay between the germline ends. Germline V gives CDR1 MDHEN, CDR2 SYDVKM. CDR3 length equals 14 residues. This CDR3 is CASSPGGPGGEQYF. CDR3 coding DNA: TGTGCCAGCAGCCCAGGGGGGCCTGGAGGCGAGCAGTACTTC.

In its sample, this clone was seen a few times. The chain employs TRBV4-1 and TRBJ2-3; a possible D gene is TRBD1 (5 bases). V was trimmed by 7 bases and J by 2 bases, leaving 13 bases between them. Germline V gives CDR1 MGHRA, CDR2 YSYEKL. The CDR3 consists of 14 residues. CDR3 bases: TGCGCCAGCACCCCAGGGCAGCCCACAGATACGCAGTATTTT. Its protein product is CASTPGQPTDTQYF.

This rearrangement joins TRBV7-9 to TRBJ2-2; D is possibly TRBD2 (5 bases). Germline V gene data show CDR1 as SEHNR and CDR2 as FQNEAQ (reference sequence). Trimming removed 5 bases at V and 1 base at J, with 11 bases between. This CDR3 has 15 amino acids. The CDR3 region is CASSPTDLNTGELFF. The CDR3 region has the DNA TGTGCCAGCAGCCCCACGGACTTGAACACCGGGGAGCTGTTTTTT.

The count of this clone is one. The V and J genes are TRBV28 and TRBJ2-7; D may be TRBD1 (6 bases). CDR1 and CDR2 (germline): MDHEN, SYDVKM. The V end was cut by 6 bases, the J end by 3 bases, with 21 bases between. The length of the CDR3 is 16 residues. CDR3: CASRVGLAGAGYEQYF. In DNA form, the CDR3 reads TGTGCCAGCAGGGTTGGCCTCGCAGGGGCGGGCTACGAGCAGTACTTC.

On this clone: A read error may account for a junction end that differs from germline. The CDR3 bases are TGCGCCAGCAGCTTGACGGGTAGTAGCTATGGCTACGCCTTC. Its protein is CASSLTGSSYGYAF. This chain joins TRBV5-1 and TRBJ1-2; D gene unclear. The V gene's germline CDR1 is SGHRS and CDR2 YFSETQ. The CDR3 is 14 residues long.